One T cell receptor (beta chain) is described in this entry. Its specific antigen is unknown. Per-nucleotide qualities are absent, and no much larger clonotype sits a single base away. The protocol used for the library was 5' RACE. The sequencing machine was an Illumina HiSeq 2000. A universal primer binding site was added through template switching, and the final cDNA carried a unique molecular identifier so that TCR cDNA molecules could be counted accurately. Specific primers in the conserved constant-segment region were used to synthesize first-strand cDNA for TCR alpha and beta chains. To control for contamination, every cDNA library carried two barcodes: a SMART-Mk sample barcode plus Illumina barcodes. Two successive PCR steps introduced TruSeq adapter sequences along with Illumina sample barcodes. TCR alpha and beta cDNA libraries were sequenced on the Illumina HiSeq platform with custom primers. Per the authors' processing: MiGEC was used to process raw reads and extract unique molecular identifiers, and MiXCR was used to find CDR3 positions. For each individual, recombination models were inferred using an EM algorithm with the repgenHMM and IGoR tools. Shared clonotypes were analyzed with the tcR package in R, and sharing was normalized by the product of cloneset sizes. To study raw recombination free of thymic and clonal selection effects, out-of-frame nonproductive sequences were analyzed. TCRdb applied fastp at Q25 and MiXCR to the public reads, then kept only in-frame beta chains. All rows with the same CDR3 protein become a single entry with the most common DNA and genes. The V and J calls follow TCRdb's processing rather than the paper's. The sample yields roughly 540,000 distinct CDR3 sequences; around 20% were counted once. 0.8% to 1% of the sample belongs to the ten largest clones.

The record originates from a study of identical twins (dated by TCRdb to the mid-2010s). With regard to the full study: The study deep-sequenced TCR alpha and beta repertoires from monozygotic twins, unrelated adults of various ages and cord blood to test whether fetal clonotypes persist. To rule out contamination, the twin experiments were replicated at different times with different library preparation protocols. Results the study describes overall, beyond this receptor: Fewer insertions were carried by abundant cord blood beta clonotypes, a similar but weaker trend appeared in young adult naive repertoires, and no such trend appeared in memory repertoires. Out-of-frame TCR alpha sharing in monozygotic twins was systematically underestimated by recombination models, whereas sharing between unrelated individuals was in agreement with the recombination models. Because the same donors could not be followed over many years, the conclusions relied on cross-sectional statistical analysis. Compared with coincidental sharing between unrelated individuals, out-of-frame TCR alpha sequences shared between twins showed an excess of sequences with low generation probability. Zero-insertion analyses could be partly confounded by invariant T cells such as MAIT and iNKT, though diverse VJ usage argued against such confounding for most clonotypes. A weaker excess of twin sharing was found in beta out-of-frame sequences because the signal-to-noise ratio was lowered by fewer shared sequences.

Every donor in the study was a healthy Caucasian. The twin cohort comprised three pairs of female monozygotic twins, all aged roughly 18 to 30 years. Positive isolation kits from Invitrogen were used to isolate CD4+ and CD8+ T cell populations. A further study also used this sample, focusing on T cells expressing NK-cell markers. That second publication adds: TCR beta-chain repertoires were profiled in sorted CD3+CD56+NKG2C+, CD3+CD56+NKG2C- and CD3+CD56-NKG2C+ T-cell subsets from about 8 donors. Of the eight sequenced donors, seven were found to be HCMV-seropositive and one was found to be HCMV-seronegative. In several experiments an anti-gammadeltaTCR antibody was added to restrict sorting to alphabetaTCR-expressing T cells. For 5 or 6 donors, the dominant CD3+CD56+NKG2C+ clonotypes were among the top 10 CD8+ clonotypes and accounted for 1.0-7.0% of CD8+ T cells. Those dominant clonotypes were again the most abundant among CD3+CD56-NKG2C+ cells in a handful of donors, at roughly 28.3-65%. Whether the expanded NKG2C-expressing T cell clones were specific for HCMV antigens was left unclear. The study sequenced eight donors, all healthy volunteers chosen at random: three men and five women. A commercial ELISA kit detecting HCMV-specific IgG in serum was used to determine HCMV serostatus. MIGEC handled demultiplexing of the reads and grouping by UMI, while MiTCR was used to assemble and quantify clonotypes. To exclude erroneous sequences, any TCR cDNA sequence not supported by at least two reads was discarded. Downstream repertoire analysis used the tcR package, and clonotypes were matched across fractions by CDR3 nucleotide sequence plus V segment. VDJmatch was used to annotate antigen specificity against VDJdb, with one amino acid substitution allowed in CDR3.

Input material: CD4+ T cells sorted from blood. This clonotype was sampled from a woman younger than 30 in good health.

The bases read TGTGCCATCAGCTTAGCGGGGGGGGCCTACAATGAGCAGTTCTTC. Its coded protein is CAISLAGGAYNEQFF. The sequence is built from TRBV10-3 and TRBJ2-1; TRBD2 lines up with 11 middle nucleotides. The CDR3 covers 15 residues, taking in both the cysteine and the phenylalanine. Solely the CDR3 DNA is kept, with 45 bases framed from the first base. For CDR1 and CDR2, the germline V gene lists ENHRY and SYGVKD. V lost 6 bases and J lost 2 bases, and the count of bases not matched to a germline gene is 3.